This TCR beta chain was sequenced in a study of T cells in localized non-small cell lung cancer. Points from the study as a whole: Appearing in adjacent lung were a median about 57 of the top 100 tumor clones. Greater blood T cell density accompanied longer overall survival.

With respect to this clone: Antigen unknown.

Repertoires were generated with immunoSEQ multiplex PCR, while TCRdb's copy carries only in-frame clones and drops some. The sample yields around 50,000 clones, roughly 89% seen once. The CDR3 is 11 residues long. V dropped 3 bases and J dropped 4 bases, with 6 bases sitting between them. CDR1 DFQATT and CDR2 SNEGSKA come from the germline V gene (reference sequence). Specimen: peripheral blood, collected before any cancer treatment. This rearrangement joins TRBV20-1 to TRBJ1-2; D remains unclear. The receptor was derived from a woman aged 35-75 years with stage I lung adenocarcinoma. The CDR3 nucleotides read TGCAGTGCTAGCGAGCCCTATGGCTACACCTTC. Translated: CSASEPYGYTF.